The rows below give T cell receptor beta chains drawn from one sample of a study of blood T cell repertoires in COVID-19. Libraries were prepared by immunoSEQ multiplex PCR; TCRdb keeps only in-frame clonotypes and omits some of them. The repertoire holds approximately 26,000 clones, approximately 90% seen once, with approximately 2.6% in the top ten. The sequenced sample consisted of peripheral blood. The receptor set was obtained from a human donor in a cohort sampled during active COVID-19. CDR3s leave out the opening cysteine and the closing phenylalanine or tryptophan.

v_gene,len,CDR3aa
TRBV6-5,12,ASRDGGSSYEQY
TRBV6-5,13,ASSPGTSGPDTQY
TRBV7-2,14,ASSIRTSGESNEQF
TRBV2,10,ASSNRNTEAF
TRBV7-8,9,ASSPGGSQY
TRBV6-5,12,ASSLESRSYEQY
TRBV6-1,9,ASSPSYEQY
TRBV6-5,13,ASSATTGGSYEQY
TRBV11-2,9,ATRDIRGAF
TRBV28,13,ASKGASGNYNEQF